This T cell receptor beta chain was profiled in a study of Ad26.COV2.S vaccination and SARS-CoV-2 variants. The study's findings and limits: Placebo recipients and vaccine recipients were similar in non-spike TCR breadth. Total T cell responses may have been underestimated by the TCR breadth and depth analyses.

As for treatment: some 19 received Ad26.COV2.S at low or high dose, single or two shots; about 5 received placebo; per-sample allocation not given. The investigators took samples on day 63 after the first vaccine or placebo injection. Libraries were prepared by immunoSEQ multiplex PCR; TCRdb keeps only in-frame clonotypes and omits some of them. The sample lists hundreds of thousands of clones, around nine tenths seen once, with around 3.7% in the top ten. The J segment lost 7 bases and the V segment lost 7 bases, leaving 15 bases of the junction unmatched. The length of the CDR3 is 16 residues. Germline CDR1 SGHNT, CDR2 YYREEE (reference sequence). As regards this clone: Its matching antigen is unknown.

The rearrangement uses TRBV5-4 and TRBJ2-1; 9 positions match TRBD2. This specimen was peripheral blood, taken in a trial of Ad26.COV2.S vaccine versus placebo. This clonotype was obtained from a person aged 18 to 59 who received the Ad26.COV2.S COVID-19 vaccine or a placebo. The CDR3 nucleotides read TGTGCCAGCCCGGCTCAGGCGGGGGGGCCTTTAAATGAGCAGTTCTTC. Translation gives CASPAQAGGPLNEQFF. The full variable domain, in which reference TRBV5-4 and TRBJ2-1 provide the parts outside the CDR3, is ETGVTQSPTHLIKTRGQQVTLRCSSQSGHNTVSWYQQALGQGPQFIFQYYREEENGRGNFPPRFSGLQFPNYSSELNVNALELDDSALYLCASPAQAGGPLNEQFFGPGTRLTVL.